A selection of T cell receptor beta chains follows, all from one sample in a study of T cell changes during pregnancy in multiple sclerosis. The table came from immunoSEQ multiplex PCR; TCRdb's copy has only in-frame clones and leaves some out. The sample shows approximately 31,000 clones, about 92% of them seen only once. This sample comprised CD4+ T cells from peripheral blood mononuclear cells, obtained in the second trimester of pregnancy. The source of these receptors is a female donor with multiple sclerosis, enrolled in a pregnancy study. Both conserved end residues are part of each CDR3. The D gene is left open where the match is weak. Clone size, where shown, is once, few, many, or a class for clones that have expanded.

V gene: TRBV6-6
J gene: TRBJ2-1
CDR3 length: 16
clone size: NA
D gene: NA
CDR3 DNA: TGTGCCAGCAGTTACTCGGGAAGGGGTGCAGGCAATGAGCAGTTCTTC
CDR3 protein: CASSYSGRGAGNEQFF

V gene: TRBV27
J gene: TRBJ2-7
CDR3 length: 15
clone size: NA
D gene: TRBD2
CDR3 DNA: TGTGCCAGCAGTTTGAGCGGGAGAGACCCCTACGAGCAGTACTTC
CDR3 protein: CASSLSGRDPYEQYF

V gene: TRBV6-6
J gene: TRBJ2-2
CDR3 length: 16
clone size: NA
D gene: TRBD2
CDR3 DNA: TGTGCCAGCAGCCCGAGCGGGAGGCGGAACACCGGGGAGCTGTTTTTT
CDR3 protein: CASSPSGRRNTGELFF

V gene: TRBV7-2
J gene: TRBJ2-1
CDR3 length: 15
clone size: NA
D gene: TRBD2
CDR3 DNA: TGTGCCAGCAGCTCAGGGACTAGCTTAAATCCTGAGCAGTTCTTC
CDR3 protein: CASSSGTSLNPEQFF

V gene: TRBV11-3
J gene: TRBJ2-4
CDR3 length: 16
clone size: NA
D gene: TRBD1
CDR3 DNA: TGTGCCAGCAGCGTTACAGGGGCCGGAGCCAAAAACATTCAGTACTTC
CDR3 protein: CASSVTGAGAKNIQYF

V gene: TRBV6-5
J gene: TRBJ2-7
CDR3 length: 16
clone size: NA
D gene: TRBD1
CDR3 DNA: TGTGCCAGCAGTTTATTTTCCGGGACAGGGGGCTACGAGCAGTACTTC
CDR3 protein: CASSLFSGTGGYEQYF

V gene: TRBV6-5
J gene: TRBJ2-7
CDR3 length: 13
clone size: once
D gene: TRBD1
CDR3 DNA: TGTGCCAGCAACGGACAGGGACGAGGCGAGCAGTACTTC
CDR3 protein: CASNGQGRGEQYF

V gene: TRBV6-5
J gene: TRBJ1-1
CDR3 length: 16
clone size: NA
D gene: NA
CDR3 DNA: TGTGCCAGCAGTTACTCGGGGAGGGCGAGGAACACTGAAGCTTTCTTT
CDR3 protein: CASSYSGRARNTEAFF

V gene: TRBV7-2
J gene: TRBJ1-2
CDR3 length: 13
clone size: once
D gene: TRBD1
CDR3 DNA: TGTGCCAGCTCGGGACAGCTTAACTATGGCTACACCTTC
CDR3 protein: CASSGQLNYGYTF

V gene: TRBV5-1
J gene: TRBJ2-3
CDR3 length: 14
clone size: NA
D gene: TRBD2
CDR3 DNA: TGCGCCAGCAGCCTTGGGGAAAGCGGGAGTGCGCAGTATTTT
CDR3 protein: CASSLGESGSAQYF

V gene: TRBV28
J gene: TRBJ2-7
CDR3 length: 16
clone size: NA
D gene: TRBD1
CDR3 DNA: TGTGCCAGCAGTCCTCGAGACAGGGGGTTGTACTACGAGCAGTACTTC
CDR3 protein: CASSPRDRGLYYEQYF

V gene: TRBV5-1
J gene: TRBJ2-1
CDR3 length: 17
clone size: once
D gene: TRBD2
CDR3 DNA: TGCGCCAGCAGCATTGGACTAGCGGGAATATCCTACAATGAGCAGTTCTTC
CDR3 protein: CASSIGLAGISYNEQFF

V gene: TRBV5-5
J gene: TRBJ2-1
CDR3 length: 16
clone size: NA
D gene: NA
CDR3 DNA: TGTGCCAGCAGCCAAGGAAGAGGTAGCTCCTACAATGAGCAGTTCTTC
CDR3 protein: CASSQGRGSSYNEQFF

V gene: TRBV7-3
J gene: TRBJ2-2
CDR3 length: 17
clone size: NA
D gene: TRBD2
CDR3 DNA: TGTGCCAGCAGCTTAATCGGGGCGGGAGTAGGGACCGGGGAGCTGTTTTTT
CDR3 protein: CASSLIGAGVGTGELFF

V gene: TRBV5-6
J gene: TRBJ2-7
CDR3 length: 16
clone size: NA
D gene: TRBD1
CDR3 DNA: TGTGCCAGCAGCGTGCGACAGGGCCGGAGATCCTACGAGCAGTACTTC
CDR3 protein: CASSVRQGRRSYEQYF

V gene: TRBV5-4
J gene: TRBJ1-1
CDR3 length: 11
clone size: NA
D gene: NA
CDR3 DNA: TGTGCCAGCAGCCTTGACACCGAAGCTTTCTTT
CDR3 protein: CASSLDTEAFF

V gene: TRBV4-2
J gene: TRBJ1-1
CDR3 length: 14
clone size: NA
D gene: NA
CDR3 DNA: TGTGCCAGCAGCCGACCGCGAATAGCCACTGAAGCTTTCTTT
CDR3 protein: CASSRPRIATEAFF

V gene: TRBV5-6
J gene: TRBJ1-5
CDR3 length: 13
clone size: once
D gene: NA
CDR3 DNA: TGTGCCAGCAGCGCCTGGGAGAGTCAGCCCCAGCATTTT
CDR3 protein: CASSAWESQPQHF

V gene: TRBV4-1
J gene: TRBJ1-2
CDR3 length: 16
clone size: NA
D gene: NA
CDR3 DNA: TGCGCCAGCAGCCAAGTTGGATCGGACAGTTACTATGGCTACACCTTC
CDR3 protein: CASSQVGSDSYYGYTF

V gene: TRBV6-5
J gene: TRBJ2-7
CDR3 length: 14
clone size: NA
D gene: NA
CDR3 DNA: TGTGCCAGCAGAGATCAATGGGCTTCCTACGAGCAGTACTTC
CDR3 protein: CASRDQWASYEQYF

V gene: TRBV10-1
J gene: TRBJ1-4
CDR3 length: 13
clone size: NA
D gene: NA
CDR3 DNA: TGCGCCAGCAGTGAGGGCGGTCATGAAAAACTGTTTTTT
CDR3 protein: CASSEGGHEKLFF

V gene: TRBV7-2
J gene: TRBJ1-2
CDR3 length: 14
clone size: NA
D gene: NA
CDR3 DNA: TGTGCCAGCAGCGCCTCTCGGACATCATATGGCTACACCTTC
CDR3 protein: CASSASRTSYGYTF

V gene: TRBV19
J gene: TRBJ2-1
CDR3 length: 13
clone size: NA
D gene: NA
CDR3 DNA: TGTGCCAGTAGTATAGGTCTAGATCGACTTCAGTTCTTC
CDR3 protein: CASSIGLDRLQFF

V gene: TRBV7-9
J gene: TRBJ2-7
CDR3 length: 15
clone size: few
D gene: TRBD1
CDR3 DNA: TGTGCCAGCAGCAAAACATGGGACAGGTTCTACGAGCAGTACTTC
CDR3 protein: CASSKTWDRFYEQYF

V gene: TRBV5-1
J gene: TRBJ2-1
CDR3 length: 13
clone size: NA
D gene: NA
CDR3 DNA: TGCGCCAGCAGCGATCTAGCGGACAGTGAGCAGTTCTTC
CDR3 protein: CASSDLADSEQFF

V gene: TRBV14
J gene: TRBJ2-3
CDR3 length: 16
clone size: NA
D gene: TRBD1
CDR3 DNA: TGTGCCAGCAGCCCTTGGACGGGACAGCCCACAGATACGCAGTATTTT
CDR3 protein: CASSPWTGQPTDTQYF

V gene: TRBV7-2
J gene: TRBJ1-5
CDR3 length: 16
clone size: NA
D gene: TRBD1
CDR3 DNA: TGTGCCAGCAGCTTAGCGGGGACAGGGGGCGGTCAGCCCCAGCATTTT
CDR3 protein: CASSLAGTGGGQPQHF

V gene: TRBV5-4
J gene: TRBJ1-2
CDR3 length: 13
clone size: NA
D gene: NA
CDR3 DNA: TGTGCCAGCAGCTTGGACAATAACTATGGCTACACCTTC
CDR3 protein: CASSLDNNYGYTF

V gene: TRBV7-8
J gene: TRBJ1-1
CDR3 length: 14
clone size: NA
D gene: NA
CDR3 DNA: TGTGCCAGCAGTCGCACAACCTCGGGCACTGAAGCTTTCTTT
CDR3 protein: CASSRTTSGTEAFF

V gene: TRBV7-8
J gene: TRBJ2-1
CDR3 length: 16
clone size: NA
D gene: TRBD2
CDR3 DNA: TGTGCCAGCAGCCGAGGACTAGCGGGAGGTTATAATGAGCAGTTCTTC
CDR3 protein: CASSRGLAGGYNEQFF

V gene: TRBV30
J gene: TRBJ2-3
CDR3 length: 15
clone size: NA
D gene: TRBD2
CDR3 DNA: TGTGCCTGGAGTCATGGCGGGAGTAGTACAGATACGCAGTATTTT
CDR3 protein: CAWSHGGSSTDTQYF

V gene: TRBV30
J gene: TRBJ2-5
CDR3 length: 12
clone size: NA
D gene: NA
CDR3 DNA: TGTGCCTGGAGGACTGCCATTGGGACCCAGTACTTC
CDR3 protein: CAWRTAIGTQYF

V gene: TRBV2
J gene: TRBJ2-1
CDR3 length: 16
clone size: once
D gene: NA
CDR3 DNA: TGTGCCAGCAGTGAAGCCTGGCAGGTCGACTACAATGAGCAGTTCTTC
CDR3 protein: CASSEAWQVDYNEQFF

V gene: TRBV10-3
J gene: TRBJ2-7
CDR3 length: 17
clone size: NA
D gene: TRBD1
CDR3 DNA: TGTGCCATCAGTGAGTCCCTCGCAGGGGACAGCTCCTACGAGCAGTACTTC
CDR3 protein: CAISESLAGDSSYEQYF

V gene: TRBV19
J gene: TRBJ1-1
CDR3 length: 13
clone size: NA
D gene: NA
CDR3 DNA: TGTGCCAGTAGTCAATACATGAACACTGAAGCTTTCTTT
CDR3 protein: CASSQYMNTEAFF

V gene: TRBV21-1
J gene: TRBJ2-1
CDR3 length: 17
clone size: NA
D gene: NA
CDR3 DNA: TGTGCCAGCAGGATTAAAACGGGTTGGTCATCCTACAATGAGCAGTTCTTC
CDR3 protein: CASRIKTGWSSYNEQFF

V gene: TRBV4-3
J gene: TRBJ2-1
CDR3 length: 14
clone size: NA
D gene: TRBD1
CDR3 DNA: TGCGCCAGCAGCCAGAGGACAGGGGATGATGAGCAGTTCTTC
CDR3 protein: CASSQRTGDDEQFF

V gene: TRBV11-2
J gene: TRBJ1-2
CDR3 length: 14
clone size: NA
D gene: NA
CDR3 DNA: TGTGCCAGCAGGGGAGGACGGACTCCCTATGGCTACACCTTC
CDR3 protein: CASRGGRTPYGYTF

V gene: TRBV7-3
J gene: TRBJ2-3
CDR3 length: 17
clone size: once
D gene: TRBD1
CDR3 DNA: TGTGCCAGCAGCACGGGACAGGGGATAACTAGCACAGATACGCAGTATTTT
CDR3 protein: CASSTGQGITSTDTQYF

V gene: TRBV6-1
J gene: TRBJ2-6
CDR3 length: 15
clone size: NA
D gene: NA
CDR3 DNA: TGTGCCGGAAGGTATCAGGCTGCAGGGGCCAACGTCCTGACTTTC
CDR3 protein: CAGRYQAAGANVLTF

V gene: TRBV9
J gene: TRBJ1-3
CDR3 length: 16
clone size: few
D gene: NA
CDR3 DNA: TGTGCCAGCAGCGTAGTGGCGGATTTGAGAGGAAACACCATATATTTT
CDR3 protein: CASSVVADLRGNTIYF